The 30 T cell receptor beta chains listed next were all sequenced from one sample in a study of shared clonotypes between healthy human individuals. Using immunoSEQ multiplex PCR, the repertoire was profiled, and TCRdb retains in-frame clones only, with some absent. The sample carries some 2.3 million clones, more than 85% recorded once. The sample was naive CD4+ T cells from PBMCs. Described subset: CD45RA+ positively selected. The receptors were gathered from a man aged 18 to 29 in good health. Some clones in this sample may be carry-over from other donors' samples.

The chain carries TRBV19 and TRBJ1-2; TRBD1 agrees at 8 bases. This CDR3 contains 15 residues. Germline-derived CDR1 and CDR2 are LNHDA and SQIVND (reference sequence). J lost 4 bases, V lost 5 bases, and 9 bases had no gene match. The CDR3 region is CASSLQGAYVYGYTF. For the CDR3, the DNA is TGTGCCAGTAGTCTCCAGGGGGCCTACGTCTATGGCTACACCTTC.

This rearrangement joins TRBV6-5 to TRBJ2-2; D assignment may be TRBD1 or TRBD2 (5 bases each). CDR1 is MNHEY and CDR2 is SVGAGI in the germline V gene. V was clipped by 4 bases and J by 3 bases, with 12 bases between them. The CDR3 is 15 residues long. CDR3 protein: CASSWLLGDTGELFF. Written as DNA, the CDR3 is TGTGCCAGCAGTTGGCTACTGGGGGACACCGGGGAGCTGTTTTTT.

This rearrangement joins TRBV18 to TRBJ2-5, with D tentatively TRBD1 (6 bases). The germline CDR1 and CDR2 sequences are KGHSH and LQKENI. V lost 8 bases, J lost 2 bases, and 18 bases lay in between. The CDR3 loop spans 15 amino acids. CDR3 in amino acids: CASARLPDRQETQYF. CDR3 coding DNA: TGTGCCAGCGCCCGACTACCGGACAGACAAGAGACCCAGTACTTC.

The chain combines TRBV6-4 with TRBJ2-5; 7 bases agree with TRBD1. CDR1 MRHNA and CDR2 SNTAGT come from the germline V gene. V shed 3 bases, J shed 5 bases, and the junction held 3 bases outside the gene matches. The CDR3 extends over 13 amino acids. In DNA, the CDR3 is TGTGCCAGCAGTGATCAGGGGGTCGAGACCCAGTACTTC. The encoded protein is CASSDQGVETQYF.

The chain combines TRBV5-4 with TRBJ1-1, with D possibly TRBD1 on 6 matching bases. V was cut by 0 bases and J by 1 base, with 10 bases left in between. The CDR3 loop spans 15 amino acids. The germline V gene encodes CDR1 SGHNT and CDR2 YYREEE (reference sequence). CDR3 bases: TGTGCCAGCAGCTTGGTCGCAGGGGCGAACACTGAAGCTTTCTTT. Amino acid sequence: CASSLVAGANTEAFF.

This clone has just one count. The chain joins TRBV7-9 to TRBJ2-7, with D possibly TRBD2 on 6 matching bases. V was clipped by 1 base and J by 7 bases, with 14 bases between them. In germline, CDR1 is SEHNR, CDR2 FQNEAQ (reference sequence). This CDR3 is built from 14 residues. CDR3 coding DNA: TGTGCCAGCAGCTTAGTACGGGACTCGGAGGAGCAGTACTTC. Its protein is CASSLVRDSEEQYF.

The chain joins TRBV5-1 to TRBJ2-2; a possible D gene is TRBD2 (6 bases). Germline-derived CDR1 and CDR2 are SGHRS and YFSETQ. Deletions cut 2 bases from V and 5 bases from J, with 10 bases between. CDR3 length equals 14 residues. CDR3 in amino acids: CASSLTGETGELFF. The CDR3 nucleotides are TGCGCCAGCAGCTTAACGGGGGAAACCGGGGAGCTGTTTTTT. The full variable domain, its missing parts supplied by reference TRBV5-1 and TRBJ2-2, is KAGVTQTPRYLIKTRGQQVTLSCSPISGHRSVSWYQQTPGQGLQFLFEYFSETQRNKGNFPGRFSGRQFSNSRSEMNVSTLELGDSALYLCASSLTGETGELFFGEGSRLTVL.

Concerning this clone: Other nucleotide sequences in the sample specify the same CDR3. This chain uses TRBV18 with TRBJ1-2, with 8 positions matching TRBD1. The CDR3 runs 13 residues. Per germline, CDR1 KGHSH and CDR2 LQKENI. J lost 6 bases, V lost 2 bases, and 2 bases had no gene match. Here the CDR3 DNA reads TGTGCCAGCTCACCATTACAGGGGGATGGCTACACCTTC. Amino acid sequence: CASSPLQGDGYTF.

The rearrangement joins TRBV29-1 to TRBJ1-2, with no clear D. The CDR3 length is 14 residues. Trimming shortened V by 6 bases and J by 2 bases, and 16 bases separated the two germline ends. Germline lookup yields CDR1 SQVTM and CDR2 ANQGSEA. DNA of the CDR3: TGCAGCGTCCAAACCCCCCAGCCAAACTATGGCTACACCTTC. Translating it yields CSVQTPQPNYGYTF.

This clone has a single count. The CDR3, as DNA: TGTGCCAGCAGCTTCACAGGGGGGAATGGCTACACCTTC. Residues: CASSFTGGNGYTF. The rearrangement links TRBV7-3 to TRBJ1-2; TRBD1 matches at 8 bases. The ends lost 3 bases at V and 6 bases at J; junction bases unmatched: 3. CDR1 is SGHTA, CDR2 FQGTGA, per germline. The CDR3 is made up of 13 amino acids.

The CDR3 nucleotides are TGTGCCTGGAGGGCGCGTGGGTTTATCATAGCCTACGAGCAGTACTTC. Protein: CAWRARGFIIAYEQYF. The V and J genes are TRBV30 and TRBJ2-7; D is uncertain. CDR3 length equals 16 residues. The germline V and J ends were trimmed by 3 bases and 2 bases, with 20 bases remaining between them. In germline, CDR1 is GTSNPN, CDR2 SVGIG (reference sequence).

The chain joins TRBV4-2 to TRBJ1-4; D is unclear. The CDR3 sequence is 14 residues long. Germline lookup yields CDR1 LGHNA and CDR2 YNFKEQ. Trimming took off 1 base at V and 4 bases at J, with 7 bases between the two ends. CDR3 sequence reads: CASSQVLNNEKLFF. CDR3 coding DNA: TGTGCCAGCAGCCAAGTACTGAATAATGAAAAACTGTTTTTT.

V usage is TRBV5-4 and J usage is TRBJ2-7; 14 bases are a match to TRBD2. V shed 0 bases, J shed 6 bases, and the junction held 8 bases outside the gene matches. The length of the CDR3 is 17 residues. Germline CDR1 is SGHNT and CDR2 is YYREEE (reference sequence). CDR3 region: CASSLAQGLAGAREQYF. In DNA, the CDR3 is TGTGCCAGCAGCTTGGCCCAGGGACTAGCGGGAGCCCGCGAGCAGTACTTC.

The chain combines TRBV30 with TRBJ2-1; D might be TRBD2 (6 bases). Germline loops: CDR1 GTSNPN, CDR2 SVGIG (reference sequence). V lost 0 bases to trimming and J lost 2 bases, with 14 bases between them. The CDR3 sequence is 16 residues long. In DNA form, the CDR3 reads TGTGCCTGGAGTGTCCCCGGGGGAATACCCTACAATGAGCAGTTCTTC. Translating gives CAWSVPGGIPYNEQFF.

The chain uses TRBV11-3 and TRBJ2-7; the D gene is possibly TRBD1 (5 bases). From germline, CDR1 is SGHNT and CDR2 YENEEA. V lost 4 bases and J lost 5, with 15 bases in between. This CDR3 is built from 14 residues. The DNA for the CDR3 is TGTGCCAGCAGCTCTGGTCAGGGTAACCACGAGCAGTACTTC. It yields the protein CASSSGQGNHEQYF.

This clone was seen just once. This chain uses TRBV15 with TRBJ2-2; D is possibly TRBD2 (6 bases). Germline loops: CDR1 LNHNV, CDR2 YYDKDF (reference sequence). Trimming removed 0 bases from V and 4 bases from J, with 15 bases in between. The CDR3 sequence is 17 residues long. The CDR3 coding sequence is TGTGCCACCAGCAGAGATCTAGCGTCTCCGCGCACCGGGGAGCTGTTTTTT. It specifies CATSRDLASPRTGELFF.

The genes are TRBV5-1 and TRBJ1-2, with TRBD1 matching over 10 bases. CDR1 is SGHRS, CDR2 YFSETQ, per germline. Germline trimming cut 0 bases from V and 8 bases from J; bases unmatched to any gene: 4. The CDR3 spans 14 residues. As DNA, the CDR3 is TGCGCCAGCAGCTTGGACCGGGACAGGGGCGGCTACACCTTC. Translated, it gives CASSLDRDRGGYTF.

The chain links TRBV7-9 to TRBJ2-1, with D tentatively TRBD1 or TRBD2 (5 bases each). This CDR3 comprises 13 residues. V lost 5 bases and J lost 10, with 15 bases in between. Germline V gives CDR1 SEHNR, CDR2 FQNEAQ (reference sequence). CDR3 bases: TGTGCCAGCAGCCCTTATAGAGGGGTAGAGCAGTTCTTC. It encodes CASSPYRGVEQFF.

This chain uses TRBV5-6 with TRBJ1-4; D uncertain. Trimming stripped 6 bases from V and 1 base from J, with 10 bases between. The CDR3 runs 14 residues. Germline CDR1 and CDR2: SGHDT and YYEEEE. Here the CDR3 DNA reads TGTGCCAGCAATAAAGGGTTAACTAATGAAAAACTGTTTTTT. It yields the protein CASNKGLTNEKLFF. The whole variable domain, remainder taken from reference TRBV5-6 and TRBJ1-4, is DAGVTQSPTHLIKTRGQQVTLRCSPKSGHDTVSWYQQALGQGPQFIFQYYEEEERQRGNFPDRFSGHQFPNYSSELNVNALLLGDSALYLCASNKGLTNEKLFFGSGTQLSVL.

V and J are TRBV11-2 and TRBJ2-5, with 11 bases aligning to TRBD1. The germline gives CDR1 SGHAT, CDR2 FQNNGV. CDR3 length: 18 amino acids. Germline trimming cut 1 base from V and 4 bases from J; bases unmatched to any gene: 11. As DNA, the CDR3 is TGTGCCAGCAGCTTAGGCCGGACAGGGGGCGCTGGGAGAGAGACCCAGTACTTC. Translation: CASSLGRTGGAGRETQYF.

On this clone itself: The same CDR3 arises from other DNA sequences in this sample as well. The chain is built from TRBV18 and TRBJ2-7; D uncertain. Between the trimmed V and J ends, which lost 3 bases and 5 bases, there was a span of 5 bases. This CDR3 has 11 residues. Germline assignment: CDR1 KGHSH and CDR2 LQKENI. The CDR3 loop is CASSPLDEQYF. As DNA, the CDR3 is TGTGCCAGCTCACCGCTTGACGAGCAGTACTTC.

The chain uses TRBV7-7 and TRBJ2-2; TRBD2 matches 10 bases. From germline, CDR1 is SSHAT and CDR2 FNYEAQ (reference sequence). This CDR3 is 16 amino acids long. Losses at the gene ends were 4 bases for V and 4 bases for J; bases not matched to a gene: 6. CDR3 nucleotide sequence: TGTGCCAGCAGCTCCGCTAGCGGGAGCCGCACCGGGGAGCTGTTTTTT. Translating gives CASSSASGSRTGELFF.

As regards this clone: Additional DNA sequences in this sample encode the identical CDR3. The chain combines TRBV5-1 with TRBJ2-5; 7 nucleotides line up with TRBD1. CDR1 SGHRS and CDR2 YFSETQ come from the germline V gene. V gave up 4 bases and J gave up 5 bases; unmatched junction bases: 5. CDR3 length equals 13 residues. CDR3 sequence reads: CASSVTGVETQYF. The DNA of the CDR3 is TGCGCCAGCAGCGTTACAGGGGTGGAGACCCAGTACTTC.

The CDR3 DNA is TGTGCCAGCAGCTCCCGGCCTAATGAAAAACTGTTTTTT. Residues: CASSSRPNEKLFF. The chain employs TRBV9 and TRBJ1-4; D is unclear. V lost 4 bases, J lost 3 bases, and 7 bases lay in between. Germline values: CDR1 SGDLS, CDR2 YYNGEE. CDR3 length: 13 residues.

This rearrangement joins TRBV15 to TRBJ2-5, with TRBD2 as a possible D gene (5 bases). V gave up 6 bases and J gave up 7 bases, with 21 bases separating them. Germline V gene data show CDR1 as LNHNV and CDR2 as YYDKDF (reference sequence). The CDR3 extends over 15 amino acids. The chain's CDR3 is CATSDPRRTVGTQYF. The CDR3 nucleotides read TGTGCCACCAGTGACCCCAGGAGGACGGTTGGGACCCAGTACTTC.

The J gene is TRBJ2-7, the V gene TRBV29-1; perhaps D is TRBD1 or TRBD2 (6 bases each). Germline-derived CDR1 and CDR2 are SQVTM and ANQGSEA. Trimming took 8 bases from V and 2 from J, leaving 13 bases between them. The CDR3 sequence is 12 residues long. Written as DNA, the CDR3 is TGCAGCTGCGGGACACAGACCTACGAGCAGTACTTC. Residues: CSCGTQTYEQYF.

V usage is TRBV19 and J usage is TRBJ1-4; weak D call: TRBD1 (6 bases). Germline V gene sequence: CDR1 LNHDA, CDR2 SQIVND (reference sequence). CDR3 length: 14 residues. Trimming took off 4 bases at V and 7 bases at J, with 13 bases between the two ends. The CDR3 is CASSTTGLGEKLFF. The CDR3 bases are TGTGCCAGTAGTACGACAGGTTTGGGTGAAAAACTGTTTTTT. Full variable domain (remainder filled in from reference TRBV19 and TRBJ1-4): DGGITQSPKYLFRKEGQNVTLSCEQNLNHDAMYWYRQDPGQGLRLIYYSQIVNDFQKGDIAEGYSVSREKKESFPLTVTSAQKNPTAFYLCASSTTGLGEKLFFGSGTQLSVL.

About this clone: The sample contains more than one DNA sequence encoding this CDR3. The chain has TRBV5-1 and TRBJ2-7, with unresolved D. V was pared by 0 bases and J by 4 bases, with 8 bases between. This CDR3 comprises 13 residues. In germline, CDR1 is SGHRS, CDR2 YFSETQ. The CDR3 coding sequence is TGCGCCAGCAGCTTGGACGGATATTACGAGCAGTACTTC. Translated: CASSLDGYYEQYF. The full variable domain, with the rest looked up from reference TRBV5-1 and TRBJ2-7, is KAGVTQTPRYLIKTRGQQVTLSCSPISGHRSVSWYQQTPGQGLQFLFEYFSETQRNKGNFPGRFSGRQFSNSRSEMNVSTLELGDSALYLCASSLDGYYEQYFGPGTRLTVT.

The gene calls are TRBV28 and TRBJ1-1; tentatively, D is TRBD1 (6 bases). The germline V gene has CDR1 MDHEN and CDR2 SYDVKM. With 7 bases removed from V and 4 bases from J, the gap between germline ends came to 16 bases. The CDR3 length is 14 residues. CDR3 in DNA: TGTGCCAGCATCCCACAGGGAGCGGTCACTGAAGCTTTCTTT. Translation: CASIPQGAVTEAFF.

CDR3 loop: CASSVSPGLAENYNEQFF. The CDR3 coding sequence is TGCGCCAGCAGCGTATCACCGGGACTAGCGGAAAACTACAATGAGCAGTTCTTC. This chain uses TRBV5-1 with TRBJ2-1; TRBD2 matches 11 bases. With 4 bases clipped from V and 3 bases from J, the junction kept 12 bases outside the gene matches. This CDR3 contains 18 residues. Per the germline V gene, CDR1 is SGHRS and CDR2 is YFSETQ.